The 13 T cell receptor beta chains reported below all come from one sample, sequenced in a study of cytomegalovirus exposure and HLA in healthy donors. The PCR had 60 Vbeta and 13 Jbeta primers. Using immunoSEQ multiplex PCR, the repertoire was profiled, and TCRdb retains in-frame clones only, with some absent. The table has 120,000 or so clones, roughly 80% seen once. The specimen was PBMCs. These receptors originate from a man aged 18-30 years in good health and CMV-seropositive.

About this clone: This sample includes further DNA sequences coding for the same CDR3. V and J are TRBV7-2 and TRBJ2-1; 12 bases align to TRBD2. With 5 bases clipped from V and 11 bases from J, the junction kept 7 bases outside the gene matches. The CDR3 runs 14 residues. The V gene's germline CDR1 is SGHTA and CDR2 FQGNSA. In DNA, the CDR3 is TGTGCCAGCAGCCCCGGACTAGCGGGAATCCAGCAGTTCTTC. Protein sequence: CASSPGLAGIQQFF.

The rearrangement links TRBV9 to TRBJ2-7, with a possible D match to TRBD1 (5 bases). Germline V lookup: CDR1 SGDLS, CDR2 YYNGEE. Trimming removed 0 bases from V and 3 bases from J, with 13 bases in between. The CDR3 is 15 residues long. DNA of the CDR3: TGTGCCAGCAGCGTAGTACCGGACACAGACTACGAGCAGTACTTC. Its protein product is CASSVVPDTDYEQYF.

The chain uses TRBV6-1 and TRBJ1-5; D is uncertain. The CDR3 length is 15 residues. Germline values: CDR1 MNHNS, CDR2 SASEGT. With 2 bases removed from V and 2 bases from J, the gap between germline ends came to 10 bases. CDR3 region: CASSEQAGGNQPQHF. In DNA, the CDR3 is TGTGCCAGCAGTGAACAGGCGGGAGGCAATCAGCCCCAGCATTTT.

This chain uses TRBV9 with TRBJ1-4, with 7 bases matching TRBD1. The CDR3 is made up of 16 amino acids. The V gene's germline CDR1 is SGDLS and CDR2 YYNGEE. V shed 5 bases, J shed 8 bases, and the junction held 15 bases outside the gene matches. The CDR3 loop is CASSSTPGGINEKLFF. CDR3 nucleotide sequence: TGTGCCAGCAGTTCTACCCCAGGGGGGATCAACGAAAAACTGTTTTTT.

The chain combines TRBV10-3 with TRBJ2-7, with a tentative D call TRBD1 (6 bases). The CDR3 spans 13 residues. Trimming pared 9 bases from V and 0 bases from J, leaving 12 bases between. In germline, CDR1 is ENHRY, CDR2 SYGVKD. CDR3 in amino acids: CAIGQTSSYEQYF. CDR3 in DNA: TGTGCCATAGGACAGACCTCCTCCTACGAGCAGTACTTC.

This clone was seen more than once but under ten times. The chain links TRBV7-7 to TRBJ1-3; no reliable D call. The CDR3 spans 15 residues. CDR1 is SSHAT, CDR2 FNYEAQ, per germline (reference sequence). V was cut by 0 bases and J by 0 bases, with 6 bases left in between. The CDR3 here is CASSLAADSGNTIYF. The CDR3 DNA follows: TGTGCCAGCAGCTTAGCGGCAGACTCTGGAAACACCATATATTTT.

DNA of the CDR3: TGTGCCAGCAGCTCCGAGCGGGAGGGCCGCAATGAGCAGTTCTTC. Its translation is CASSSEREGRNEQFF. The chain employs TRBV7-9 and TRBJ2-1; 10 nucleotides match TRBD2. The germline V gene has CDR1 SEHNR and CDR2 FQNEAQ (reference sequence). The trim removed 4 bases at V and 6 bases at J, leaving 6 bases unmatched. This CDR3 spans 15 amino acids.

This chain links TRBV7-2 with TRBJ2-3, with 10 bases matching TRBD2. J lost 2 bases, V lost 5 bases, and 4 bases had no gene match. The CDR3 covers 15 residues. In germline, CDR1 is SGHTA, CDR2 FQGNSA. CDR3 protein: CASSLLAGFTDTQYF. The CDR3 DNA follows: TGTGCCAGCAGCCTACTAGCGGGGTTCACAGATACGCAGTATTTT.

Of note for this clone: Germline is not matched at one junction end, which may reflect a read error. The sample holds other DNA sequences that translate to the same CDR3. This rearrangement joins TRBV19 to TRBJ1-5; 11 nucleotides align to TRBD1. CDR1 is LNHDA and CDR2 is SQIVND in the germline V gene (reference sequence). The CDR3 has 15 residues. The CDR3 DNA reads TGCGCCAGTAGTATAGTCCGGGACAGGGGGCAGCCCCAGCATTTT. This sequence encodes CASSIVRDRGQPQHF.

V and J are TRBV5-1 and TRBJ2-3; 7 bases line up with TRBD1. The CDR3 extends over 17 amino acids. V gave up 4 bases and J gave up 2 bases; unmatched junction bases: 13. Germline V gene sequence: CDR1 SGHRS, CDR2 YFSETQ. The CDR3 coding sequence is TGCGCCAGCAGCATCCTTCCGACAGGGCCTTTCACAGATACGCAGTATTTT. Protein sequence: CASSILPTGPFTDTQYF.

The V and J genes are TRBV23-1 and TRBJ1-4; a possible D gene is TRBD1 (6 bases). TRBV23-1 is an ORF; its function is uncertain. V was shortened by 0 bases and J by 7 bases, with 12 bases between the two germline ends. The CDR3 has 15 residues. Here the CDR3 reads CASSQSRRGAEKLFF. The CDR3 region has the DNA TGCGCCAGCAGTCAATCGCGCAGGGGAGCTGAAAAACTGTTTTTT.

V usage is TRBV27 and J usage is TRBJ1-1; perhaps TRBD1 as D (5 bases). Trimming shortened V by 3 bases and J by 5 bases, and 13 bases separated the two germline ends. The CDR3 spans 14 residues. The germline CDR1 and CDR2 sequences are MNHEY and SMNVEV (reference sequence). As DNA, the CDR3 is TGTGCCAGCAGTTTGGGTCGGGGGGTAACTGAAGCTTTCTTT. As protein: CASSLGRGVTEAFF.

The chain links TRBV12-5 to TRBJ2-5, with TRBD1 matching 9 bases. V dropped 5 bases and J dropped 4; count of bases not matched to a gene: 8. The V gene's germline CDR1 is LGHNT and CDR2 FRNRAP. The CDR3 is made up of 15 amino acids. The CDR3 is CASGPGTGNGETQYF. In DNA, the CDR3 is TGTGCTAGTGGTCCCGGGACAGGGAACGGAGAGACCCAGTACTTC. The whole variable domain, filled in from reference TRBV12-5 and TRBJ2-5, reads DARVTQTPRHKVTEMGQEVTMRCQPILGHNTVFWYRQTMMQGLELLAYFRNRAPLDDSGMPKDRFSAEMPDATLATLKIQPSEPRDSAVYFCASGPGTGNGETQYFGPGTRLLVL.